This entry lists 25 T cell receptor beta chains sequenced from one sample in a study of immune evolution from preneoplasia to lung adenocarcinoma. The assay was immunoSEQ multiplex PCR, and TCRdb's table has in-frame clones only and misses some. The data hold 4,000 or so clones, with over 70% observed a single time. The sample comprised FFPE adjacent normal lung tissue. The receptors here all came from a person aged 65 to 85 with lung adenocarcinoma.

This clone was detected a few times. The V gene is TRBV5-1, the J gene TRBJ1-5; D unresolved. The CDR3 is 17 amino acids. Germline values: CDR1 SGHRS, CDR2 YFSETQ. The V and J ends lost 0 bases and 0 bases respectively, with 13 bases between them. The CDR3 loop reads CASSLDPLGNSNQPQHF. For the CDR3, the DNA is TGCGCCAGCAGCTTGGACCCCTTGGGAAATAGCAATCAGCCCCAGCATTTT.

This clone has a single count. The rearrangement joins TRBV7-9 to TRBJ1-4; 8 positions match TRBD1. The V gene's germline CDR1 is SEHNR and CDR2 FQNEAQ (reference sequence). The trim removed 1 base at V and 7 bases at J, leaving 2 bases unmatched. The CDR3 sequence is 14 residues long. This CDR3 reads CASSLDRGIEKLFF. The DNA of the CDR3 is TGTGCCAGCAGCTTAGACAGGGGGATTGAAAAACTGTTTTTT.

The rearrangement uses TRBV9 and TRBJ2-3, with D hard to call. Germline V gives CDR1 SGDLS, CDR2 YYNGEE. The V end was cut by 4 bases, the J end by 0 bases, with 15 bases between. The CDR3 sequence is 16 residues long. Here the CDR3 DNA reads TGTGCCAGCAGCCCCCATACGGTTACAAGCACAGATACGCAGTATTTT. Protein: CASSPHTVTSTDTQYF.

This chain connects TRBV6-5 to TRBJ2-1, with 8 bases lining up with TRBD1. Germline V CDR1 and CDR2: MNHEY, SVGAGI. With V trimmed by 0 bases and J by 4 bases, 2 bases remained unmatched. The CDR3 runs 15 residues. In DNA, the CDR3 is TGTGCCAGCAGTTACTCGGGACAGGTTTACAATGAGCAGTTCTTC. Translated: CASSYSGQVYNEQFF.

V and J are TRBV30 and TRBJ1-5, with D maybe TRBD1 (5 bases). The CDR3 is made up of 13 amino acids. Trimming took 2 bases from V and 5 from J, leaving 10 bases between them. CDR1 is GTSNPN and CDR2 is SVGIG in the germline V gene (reference sequence). The CDR3 bases are TGTGCCTGGAGTTGGACAATGGATCAGCCCCAGCATTTT. Protein product: CAWSWTMDQPQHF.

As regards this clone: The sample has other DNA sequences that encode this CDR3 too. The CDR3 DNA reads as TGTGCCAGCAGTTCCGAGCGGAGCGGGAACGGGGAGCTGTTTTTT. This encodes CASSSERSGNGELFF. The chain combines TRBV6-5 with TRBJ2-2; TRBD2 aligns across 7 bases. The J segment lost 7 bases and the V segment lost 4 bases, leaving 9 bases of the junction unmatched. This CDR3 is 15 amino acids long. Germline V gene sequence: CDR1 MNHEY, CDR2 SVGAGI.

This clone has only one observation. The rearrangement uses TRBV27 and TRBJ2-7, with unresolved D. CDR1 and CDR2 from the germline V gene are MNHEY and SMNVEV (reference sequence). V was trimmed by 4 bases and J by 2 bases, leaving 6 bases between them. The CDR3 is made up of 12 amino acids. CDR3 residues: CASSSGTYEQYF. DNA of the CDR3: TGTGCCAGCAGTTCTGGGACCTACGAGCAGTACTTC.

This clone was observed a few times. The chain is built from TRBV10-2 and TRBJ2-5; D perhaps matches TRBD2 (6 bases). This CDR3 contains 15 residues. Between the trimmed V and J ends, which lost 6 bases and 5 bases, there was a span of 19 bases. Germline lookup yields CDR1 WSHSY and CDR2 SAAADI. The CDR3 sequence: CASSPGLPISETQYF. The CDR3 DNA reads as TGCGCCAGCAGCCCGGGACTCCCGATTAGCGAGACCCAGTACTTC.

On this clone: An end of the junction differs from the germline gene, which may be a read error. The chain uses TRBV5-4 and TRBJ2-7, with D perhaps being TRBD1 or TRBD2 (5 bases each). The CDR3 spans 16 residues. Germline V gene lookup returns CDR1 SGHNT and CDR2 YYREEE (reference sequence). As DNA, the CDR3 is TGCGCCAGCAGCCCTTTCTGGGGACGGACCTTTTACGAGCAGTACTTC. Amino acids: CASSPFWGRTFYEQYF.

The chain links TRBV7-9 to TRBJ2-1; the match to TRBD2 covers 7 bases. Germline V gene lookup returns CDR1 SEHNR and CDR2 FQNEAQ (reference sequence). The CDR3 runs 16 residues. With V trimmed by 5 bases and J by 7 bases, 14 bases remained unmatched. CDR3 protein: CASSMDLGAGVNEQFF. The CDR3 bases are TGTGCCAGCAGCATGGACCTTGGGGCGGGAGTAAATGAGCAGTTCTTC.

The CDR3 coding sequence is TGCGCCAGCAGCTTGGTATGGGGATCCTACGAGCAGTACTTC. Translation gives CASSLVWGSYEQYF. This sequence joins TRBV5-1 and TRBJ2-7; unclear D gene. The CDR3 has 14 amino acids. The germline CDR1 and CDR2 sequences are SGHRS and YFSETQ. V lost 0 bases, J lost 1 base, and 8 bases lay in between.

The rearrangement uses TRBV6-1 and TRBJ1-2; D might be TRBD1 (6 bases). Trimming pared 6 bases from V and 4 bases from J, leaving 9 bases between. Germline V lookup: CDR1 MNHNS, CDR2 SASEGT. The CDR3 is 12 amino acids. In DNA form, the CDR3 reads TGTGCCAGCAGGAACAGGGTCTATGGCTACACCTTC. Translating it yields CASRNRVYGYTF.

CDR3 loop: CASSQGQETQYF. DNA for the CDR3: TGTGCCAGCAGCCAGGGGCAAGAGACCCAGTACTTC. V is TRBV6-1 and J is TRBJ2-5; D may be TRBD1 (6 bases). The CDR3 sequence is 12 residues long. Between the trimmed V and J ends, which lost 6 bases and 2 bases, there was a span of 7 bases. Germline V gives CDR1 MNHNS, CDR2 SASEGT.

The gene calls are TRBV5-1 and TRBJ2-7; 7 positions match TRBD1. Unmatched junction bases numbered 5, after V lost 2 bases and J lost 0 bases. Germline V lookup: CDR1 SGHRS, CDR2 YFSETQ. This CDR3 region has 15 residues. CDR3 region: CASSFLTGSSYEQYF. The CDR3 region has the DNA TGCGCCAGCAGCTTCCTGACAGGGAGCTCCTACGAGCAGTACTTC.

A few counts support this clone. J is TRBJ2-5 and V is TRBV5-6, with 8 bases aligning to TRBD2. This CDR3 contains 15 residues. Losses at the gene ends were 4 bases for V and 5 bases for J; bases not matched to a gene: 10. Germline loops: CDR1 SGHDT, CDR2 YYEEEE. The CDR3 DNA sequence: TGTGCCAGCAGCCAAAATAAGCGGGGGTGGGAGACCCAGTACTTC. It specifies CASSQNKRGWETQYF.

This clone has just a few counts. Relative to the germline gene, one junction end is altered; a read error may explain this. This sequence joins TRBV7-7 and TRBJ2-1, with D possibly being TRBD1 or TRBD2 (6 bases each). Germline CDR1 SSHAT, CDR2 FNYEAQ (reference sequence). The CDR3 extends over 14 amino acids. The CDR3 DNA sequence: TGTGCTAGCAGCTTAGGGGGACTCTACAATGAGCAGTTCTTC. It is translated as CASSLGGLYNEQFF.

The chain combines TRBV5-1 with TRBJ2-2; 7 bases agree with TRBD2. Trimming took 4 bases from V and 6 from J; bases not matched to a gene: 15. This CDR3 comprises 17 residues. The germline gives CDR1 SGHRS, CDR2 YFSETQ. The CDR3 coding sequence is TGCGCCAGCAGCCCCACGAGTCGAGCGGGATCATCCGGGGAGCTGTTTTTT. Translated, it gives CASSPTSRAGSSGELFF.

CDR3 bases: TGTGCCTGGAGCCTCAGGGGTGTCGGGCAGTACTTC. It encodes CAWSLRGVGQYF. The chain carries TRBV30 and TRBJ2-7; possibly TRBD1 for D (6 bases). CDR3 length equals 12 residues. Germline values: CDR1 GTSNPN, CDR2 SVGIG (reference sequence). The V and J ends lost 3 bases and 9 bases respectively, with 15 bases between them.

This chain joins TRBV11-3 and TRBJ1-2; D ambiguous. Germline V gene lookup returns CDR1 SGHNT and CDR2 YENEEA. The germline V and J ends were trimmed by 5 bases and 4 bases, with 17 bases remaining between them. The CDR3 length is 15 residues. CDR3 DNA: TGTGCCAGCAGCAACGGACTGACGGTCCTCTATGGCTACACCTTC. Translation: CASSNGLTVLYGYTF.

This clone was seen only a few times. The V gene is TRBV10-3, the J gene TRBJ2-7, with a possible D match to TRBD2 (5 bases). Germline values: CDR1 ENHRY, CDR2 SYGVKD. Trimming removed 10 bases from V and 2 bases from J, with 12 bases in between. The CDR3 consists of 12 residues. CDR3 in DNA: TGTGCCACCGCCGGAGGCGCCTACGAGCAGTACTTC. This translates into CATAGGAYEQYF.

The chain joins TRBV9 to TRBJ2-5, with 14 positions matching TRBD2. CDR3 length: 16 residues. Germline loops: CDR1 SGDLS, CDR2 YYNGEE. V lost 4 bases and J lost 5; bases outside the gene matches: 7. CDR3 residues: CASSLRLAGGPETQYF. The CDR3, as DNA: TGTGCCAGCAGCTTACGACTAGCGGGAGGGCCGGAGACCCAGTACTTC.

This chain links TRBV2 with TRBJ2-6, with D tentatively TRBD1 (6 bases). Looked up from germline, CDR1 is SNHLY and CDR2 is FYNNEI. Trimming cost V 6 bases and J 0 bases, with 6 bases left between them. The CDR3 extends over 14 amino acids. In DNA form, the CDR3 reads TGTGCCAGCAGGGACAGCTCTGGGGCCAACGTCCTGACTTTC. This gives the protein CASRDSSGANVLTF.

The chain links TRBV7-2 to TRBJ2-5; D gene ambiguous. CDR3 size: 15 residues. The V and J ends lost 6 bases and 4 bases respectively, with 18 bases between them. In germline, CDR1 is SGHTA, CDR2 FQGNSA. The CDR3 here is CASSFDGVVGETQYF. CDR3 nucleotide sequence: TGTGCCAGCAGTTTTGACGGCGTCGTTGGAGAGACCCAGTACTTC.

Only a few counts were recorded for this clone. Distinct nucleotide sequences in the sample also encode this CDR3. This chain joins TRBV4-1 and TRBJ1-2; TRBD1 matches 7 bases. V shed 1 base, J shed 3 bases, and the junction held 2 bases outside the gene matches. CDR1 is MGHRA, CDR2 YSYEKL, per germline. The CDR3 loop spans 14 amino acids. The CDR3: CASSQGDRDYGYTF. The DNA of the CDR3 is TGCGCCAGCAGCCAAGGCGACAGGGACTATGGCTACACCTTC.

The chain uses TRBV2 and TRBJ2-4; D tentatively reads TRBD1 or TRBD2 (5 bases each). This CDR3 is built from 12 residues. The V gene's germline CDR1 is SNHLY and CDR2 FYNNEI. Trimming removed 6 bases at V and 11 bases at J, with 14 bases between. CDR3 region: CASSPGPSFQYF. For the CDR3, the DNA is TGTGCCAGCAGCCCGGGGCCATCTTTTCAGTACTTC.